This T cell receptor (beta chain) is from a study of blood T cell repertoires in COVID-19. On the study more broadly: Acute and convalescent COVID-19 samples came from the United States, Italy and Spain. From T cells, B-cell-depleted T cells, or PBMCs came the material, which was cDNA or gDNA.

The junction had 7 bases not matched to a gene; V was cut back by 4 bases and J by 4 bases. Germline V lookup: CDR1 SEHNR, CDR2 FQNEAQ (reference sequence). The CDR3 loop spans 16 amino acids. Original processing methods: Amplified reference gene primers provided the basis for estimating nucleated cell counts. Method: immunoSEQ multiplex PCR; TCRdb's copy keeps in-frame clones and lacks some. V and J calls and clone size follow that table, whereas D and trimming were derived from the DNA. In the table there are about 360,000 clones, 85% to 90% of which are singletons. The chain joins TRBV7-9 to TRBJ1-6; 7 bases align to TRBD1. The sample taken for sequencing was peripheral blood. This receptor was identified in a human donor in a cohort sampled during active COVID-19. The CDR3 loop reads CASSSRQGRYNSPLHF. CDR3 DNA: TGTGCCAGCAGCTCACGACAGGGCCGTTATAATTCACCCCTCCACTTT.